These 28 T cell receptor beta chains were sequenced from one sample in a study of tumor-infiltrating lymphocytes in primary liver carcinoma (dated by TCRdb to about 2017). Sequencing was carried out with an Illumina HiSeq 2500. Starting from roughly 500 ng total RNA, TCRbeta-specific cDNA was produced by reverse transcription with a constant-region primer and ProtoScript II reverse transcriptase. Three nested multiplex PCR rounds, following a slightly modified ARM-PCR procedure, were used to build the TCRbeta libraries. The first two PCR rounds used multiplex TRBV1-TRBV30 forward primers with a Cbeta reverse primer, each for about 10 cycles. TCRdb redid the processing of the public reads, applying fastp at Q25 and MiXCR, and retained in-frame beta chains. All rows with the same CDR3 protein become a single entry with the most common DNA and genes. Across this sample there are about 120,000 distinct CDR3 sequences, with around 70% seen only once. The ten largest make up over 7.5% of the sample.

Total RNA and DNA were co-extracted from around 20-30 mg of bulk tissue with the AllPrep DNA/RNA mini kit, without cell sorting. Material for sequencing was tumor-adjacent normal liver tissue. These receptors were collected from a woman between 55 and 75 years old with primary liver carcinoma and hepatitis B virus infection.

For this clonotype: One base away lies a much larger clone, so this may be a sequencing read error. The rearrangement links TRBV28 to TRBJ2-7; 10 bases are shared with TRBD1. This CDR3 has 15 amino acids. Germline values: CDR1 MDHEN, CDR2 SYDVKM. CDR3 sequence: CAGSFAGTGDYEQYF. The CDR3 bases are TGTGCCGGCAGTTTTGCCGGGACAGGGGACTACGAGCAGTACTTC.

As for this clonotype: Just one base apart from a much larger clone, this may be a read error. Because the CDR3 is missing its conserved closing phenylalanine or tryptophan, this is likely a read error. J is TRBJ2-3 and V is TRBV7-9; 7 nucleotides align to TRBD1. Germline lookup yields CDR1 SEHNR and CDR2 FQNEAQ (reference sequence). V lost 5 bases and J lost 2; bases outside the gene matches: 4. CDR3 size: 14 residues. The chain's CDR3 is CASSRQGYTDTQYL. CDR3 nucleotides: TGTGCCAGCAGCCGACAGGGTTACACAGATACGCAGTATTTG.

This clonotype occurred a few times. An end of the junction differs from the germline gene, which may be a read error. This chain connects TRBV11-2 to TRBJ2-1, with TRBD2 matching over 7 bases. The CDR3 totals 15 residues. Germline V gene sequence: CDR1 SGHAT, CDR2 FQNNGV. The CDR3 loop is CASSTREWSYNERFF. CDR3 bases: TGTGCCAGCAGCACGCGGGAGTGGTCCTACAACGAGCGGTTCTTC.

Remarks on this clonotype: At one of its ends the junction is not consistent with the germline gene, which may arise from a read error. The CDR3 is CTSSLGVGIGYTF. In nucleotides, the CDR3 is TGTACCAGCAGCTTAGGGGTCGGTATTGGCTACACCTTC. The rearrangement joins TRBV11-2 to TRBJ1-2; possible D gene TRBD1, 5 bases. The CDR3 has 13 amino acids. Germline V gene sequence: CDR1 SGHAT, CDR2 FQNNGV. The full variable domain, in which reference TRBV11-2 and TRBJ1-2 provide the parts outside the CDR3, is EAGVAQSPRYKIIEKRQSVAFWCNPISGHATLYWYQQILGQGPKLLIQFQNNGVVDDSQLPKDRFSAERLKGVDSTLKIQPAKLEDSAVYLCTSSLGVGIGYTFGSGTRLTVV.

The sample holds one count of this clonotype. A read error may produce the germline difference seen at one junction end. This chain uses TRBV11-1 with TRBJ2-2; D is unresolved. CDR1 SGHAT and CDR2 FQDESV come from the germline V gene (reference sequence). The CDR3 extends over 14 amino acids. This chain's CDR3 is CASRPNLDTRELFF. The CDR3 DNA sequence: TGCGCCAGCAGACCGAACCTTGACACCAGGGAGCTGTTTTTT.

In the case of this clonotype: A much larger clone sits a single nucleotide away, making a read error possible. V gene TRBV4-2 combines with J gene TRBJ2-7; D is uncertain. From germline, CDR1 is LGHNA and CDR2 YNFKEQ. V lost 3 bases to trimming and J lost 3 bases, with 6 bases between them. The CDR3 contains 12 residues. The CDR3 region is CASSQLGYEQYF. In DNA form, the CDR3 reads TGTGCCAGCAGCCAGTTGGGCTACGAGCAGTACTTC.

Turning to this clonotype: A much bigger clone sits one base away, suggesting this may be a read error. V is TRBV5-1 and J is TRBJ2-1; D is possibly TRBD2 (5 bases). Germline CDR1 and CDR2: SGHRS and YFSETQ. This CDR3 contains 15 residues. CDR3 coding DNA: TGCGCCAGCAGCTTGGGGCGTCGGACTTACAATGAGCAGTTATTC. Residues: CASSLGRRTYNEQLF. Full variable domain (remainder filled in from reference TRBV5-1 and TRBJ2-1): KAGVTQTPRYLIKTRGQQVTLSCSPISGHRSVSWYQQTPGQGLQFLFEYFSETQRNKGNFPGRFSGRQFSNSRSEMNVSTLELGDSALYLCASSLGRRTYNEQLFGPGTRLTVL.

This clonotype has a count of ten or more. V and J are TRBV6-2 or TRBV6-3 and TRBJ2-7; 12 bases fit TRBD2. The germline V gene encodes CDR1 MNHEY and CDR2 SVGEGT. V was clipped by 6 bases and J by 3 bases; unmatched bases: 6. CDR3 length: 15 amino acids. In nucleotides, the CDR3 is TGTGCCAGCAGCGACGGGACTAGCGGGTTCTACGAGCAGTACTTC. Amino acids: CASSDGTSGFYEQYF.

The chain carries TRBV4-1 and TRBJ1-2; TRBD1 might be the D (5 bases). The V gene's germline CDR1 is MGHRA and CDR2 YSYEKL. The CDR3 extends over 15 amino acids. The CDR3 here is CTCSDLTDSNYGYTF. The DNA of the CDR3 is TGCACCTGCAGCGACCTGACAGATTCTAACTATGGCTACACCTTC.

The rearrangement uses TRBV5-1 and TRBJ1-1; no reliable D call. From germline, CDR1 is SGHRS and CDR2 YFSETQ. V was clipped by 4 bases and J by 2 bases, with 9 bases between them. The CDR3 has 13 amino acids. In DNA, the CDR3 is TGCGCCAGCAGCATGGACGGTAACACTGAAGCTTTCTTT. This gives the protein CASSMDGNTEAFF.

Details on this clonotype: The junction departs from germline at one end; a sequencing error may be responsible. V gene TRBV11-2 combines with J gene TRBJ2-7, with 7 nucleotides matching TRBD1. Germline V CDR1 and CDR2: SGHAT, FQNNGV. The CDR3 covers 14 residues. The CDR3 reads CVSSGTGDSYEQYF. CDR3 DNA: TGTGTCAGCAGCGGAACAGGGGATAGCTACGAGCAATACTTC.

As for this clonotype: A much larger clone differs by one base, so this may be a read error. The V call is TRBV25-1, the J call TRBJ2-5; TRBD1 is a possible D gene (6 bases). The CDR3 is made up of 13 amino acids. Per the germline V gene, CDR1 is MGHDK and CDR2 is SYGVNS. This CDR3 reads CTSSYSGVETQYF. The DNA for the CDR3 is TGTACCAGCAGTTATTCAGGGGTAGAGACCCAGTACTTC.

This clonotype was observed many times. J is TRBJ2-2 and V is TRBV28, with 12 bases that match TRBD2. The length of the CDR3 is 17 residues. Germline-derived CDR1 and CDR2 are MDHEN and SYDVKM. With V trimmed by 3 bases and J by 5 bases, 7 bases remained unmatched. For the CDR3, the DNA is TGTGCCAGCAGTTTTCCTAGCGGGAGGGCTCGGACCGGGGAGCTGTTTTTT. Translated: CASSFPSGRARTGELFF. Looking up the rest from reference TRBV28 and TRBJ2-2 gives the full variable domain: DVKVTQSSRYLVKRTGEKVFLECVQDMDHENMFWYRQDPGLGLRLIYFSYDVKMKEKGDIPEGYSVSREKKERFSLILESASTNQTSMYLCASSFPSGRARTGELFFGEGSRLTVL.

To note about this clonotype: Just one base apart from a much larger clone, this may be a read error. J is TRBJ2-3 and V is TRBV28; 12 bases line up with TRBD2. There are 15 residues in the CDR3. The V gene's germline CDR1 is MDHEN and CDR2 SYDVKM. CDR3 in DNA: TGTGCCAGCACCGGAGGACTAGCGGGACGAGATACGCAGTGTTTT. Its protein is CASTGGLAGRDTQCF.

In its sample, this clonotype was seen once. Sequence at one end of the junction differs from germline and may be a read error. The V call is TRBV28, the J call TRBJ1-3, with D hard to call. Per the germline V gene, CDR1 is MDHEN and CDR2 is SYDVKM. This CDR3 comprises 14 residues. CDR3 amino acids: CTSSSPAAGNTIYF. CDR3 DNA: TGTACCAGCAGTTCTCCGGCCGCTGGAAACACCATATATTTT.

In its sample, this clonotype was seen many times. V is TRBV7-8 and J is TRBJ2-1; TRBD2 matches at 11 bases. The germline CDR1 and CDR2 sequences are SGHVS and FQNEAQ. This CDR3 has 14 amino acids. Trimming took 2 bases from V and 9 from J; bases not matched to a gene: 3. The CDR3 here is CASSLSSGRSEQFF. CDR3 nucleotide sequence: TGTGCCAGCAGCTTATCTAGCGGGAGGTCTGAGCAGTTCTTC.

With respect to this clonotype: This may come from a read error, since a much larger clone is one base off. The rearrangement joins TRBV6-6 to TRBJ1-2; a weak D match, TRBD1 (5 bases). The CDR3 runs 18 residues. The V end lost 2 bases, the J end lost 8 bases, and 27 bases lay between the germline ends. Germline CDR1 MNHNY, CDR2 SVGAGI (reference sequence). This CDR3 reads CASSYRVRGGDSAKGYTF. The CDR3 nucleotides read TGTGCCAGCAGTTACCGCGTTAGGGGAGGAGATTCGGCAAAGGGCTACACCTTC.

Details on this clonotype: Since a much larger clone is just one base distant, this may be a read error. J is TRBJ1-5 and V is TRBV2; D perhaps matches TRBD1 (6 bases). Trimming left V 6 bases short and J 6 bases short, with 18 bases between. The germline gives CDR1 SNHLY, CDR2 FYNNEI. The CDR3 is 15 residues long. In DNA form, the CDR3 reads TGTGCCAGCAGCTGGACAGAGACTAATGGTCAGCCCCAGCATTTT. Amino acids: CASSWTETNGQPQHF.

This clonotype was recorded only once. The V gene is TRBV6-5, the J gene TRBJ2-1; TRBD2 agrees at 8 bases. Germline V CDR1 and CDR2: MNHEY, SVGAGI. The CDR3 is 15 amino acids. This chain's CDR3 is CVSSISGSSYNEQFF. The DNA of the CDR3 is TGTGTCAGTAGCATAAGCGGGAGTTCCTACAATGAGCAGTTCTTC.

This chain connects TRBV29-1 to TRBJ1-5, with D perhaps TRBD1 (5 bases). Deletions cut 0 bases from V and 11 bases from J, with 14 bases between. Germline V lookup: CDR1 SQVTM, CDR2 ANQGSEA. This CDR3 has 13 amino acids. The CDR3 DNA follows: TGCAGCGTTGAAGAAGACGGGGGTCACTCCCAGCATTTT. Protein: CSVEEDGGHSQHF.

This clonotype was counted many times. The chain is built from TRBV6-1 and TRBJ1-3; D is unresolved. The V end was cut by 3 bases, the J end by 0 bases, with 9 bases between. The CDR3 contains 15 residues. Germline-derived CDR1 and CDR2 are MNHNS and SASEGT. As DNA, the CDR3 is TGTGCCAGCAGTGACGGTCCCAGCTCTGGAAACACCATATATTTT. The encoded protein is CASSDGPSSGNTIYF.

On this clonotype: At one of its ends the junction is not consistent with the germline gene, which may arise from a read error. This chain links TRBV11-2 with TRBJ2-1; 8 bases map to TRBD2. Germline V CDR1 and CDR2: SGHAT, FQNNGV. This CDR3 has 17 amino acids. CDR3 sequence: CANSYPMSGSSYNDQFF. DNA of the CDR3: TGTGCCAACAGCTATCCCATGAGCGGGAGCTCCTACAATGATCAGTTCTTC.

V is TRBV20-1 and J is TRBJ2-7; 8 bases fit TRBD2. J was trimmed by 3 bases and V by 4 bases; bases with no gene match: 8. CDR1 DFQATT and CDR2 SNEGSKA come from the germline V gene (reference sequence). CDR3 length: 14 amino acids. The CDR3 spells CSATQEREFYEQYF. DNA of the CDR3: TGCAGTGCTACTCAAGAGCGGGAGTTCTACGAGCAGTACTTC.

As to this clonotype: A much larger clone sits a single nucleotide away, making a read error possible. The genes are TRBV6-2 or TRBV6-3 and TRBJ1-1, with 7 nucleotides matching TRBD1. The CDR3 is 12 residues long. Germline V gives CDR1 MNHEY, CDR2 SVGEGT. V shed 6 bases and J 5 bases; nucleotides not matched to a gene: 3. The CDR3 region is CASSQGGTEAFF. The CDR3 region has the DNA TGTGCCAGCAGCCAGGGGGGGACTGAAGCTTTCTTT.

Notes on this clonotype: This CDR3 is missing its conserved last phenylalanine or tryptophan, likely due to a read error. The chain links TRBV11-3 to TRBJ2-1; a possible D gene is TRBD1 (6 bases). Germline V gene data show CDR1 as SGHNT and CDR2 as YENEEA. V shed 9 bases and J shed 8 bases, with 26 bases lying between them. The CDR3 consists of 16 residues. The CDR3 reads CASSSTGHGFLDEQFL. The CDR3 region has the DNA TGTGCCAGTAGTTCAACGGGACACGGCTTCTTGGATGAGCAGTTCTTA.

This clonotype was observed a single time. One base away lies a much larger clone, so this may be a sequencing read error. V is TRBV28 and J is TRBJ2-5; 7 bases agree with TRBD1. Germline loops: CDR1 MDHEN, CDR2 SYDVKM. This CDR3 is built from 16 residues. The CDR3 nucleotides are TGTGCCAGCAGTTTGGTGCCAGGGGGTTACCAAGAGACCGAGTACTTC. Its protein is CASSLVPGGYQETEYF.

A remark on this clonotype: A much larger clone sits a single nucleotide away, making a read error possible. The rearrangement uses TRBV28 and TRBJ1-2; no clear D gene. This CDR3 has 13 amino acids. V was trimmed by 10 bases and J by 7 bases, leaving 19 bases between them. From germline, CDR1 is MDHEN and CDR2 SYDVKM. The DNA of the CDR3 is TGTGCCACCATGCTGCTGGCGAGGGTTGGCTACACCTTC. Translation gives CATMLLARVGYTF.

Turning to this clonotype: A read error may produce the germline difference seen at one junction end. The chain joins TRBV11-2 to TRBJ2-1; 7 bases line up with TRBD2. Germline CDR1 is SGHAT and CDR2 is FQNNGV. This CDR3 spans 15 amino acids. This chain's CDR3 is CASSLTQRDYNEWFF. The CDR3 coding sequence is TGTGCCAGCAGCTTAACGCAGCGGGACTACAATGAGTGGTTCTTT.